The 27 T cell receptor beta chains listed next were all sequenced from one sample in a study of cytomegalovirus exposure and HLA in healthy donors. The PCR ran on 60 Vbeta and 13 Jbeta primers. Libraries were prepared by immunoSEQ multiplex PCR; TCRdb keeps only in-frame clonotypes and omits some of them. The repertoire holds 30,000 to 50,000 clones, with 68% as singletons. Specimen: PBMCs. The origin of the receptors is a man aged 35 to 55 in good health and CMV-seronegative.

The CDR3: CASASSSGEQETQYF. CDR3 in DNA: TGTGCCAGCGCCTCGAGTAGCGGGGAGCAAGAGACCCAGTACTTC. The J gene is TRBJ2-5, the V gene TRBV7-2, with 8 bases that match TRBD2. The V gene end was trimmed by 8 bases and the J gene end by 2 bases; junction bases not matched to a gene: 10. CDR3 size: 15 residues. CDR1 SGHTA and CDR2 FQGNSA come from the germline V gene.

This clone has just a few counts. The rearrangement uses TRBV25-1 and TRBJ1-2; D is ambiguous. V was pared by 4 bases and J by 2 bases, with 11 bases between. Germline assignment: CDR1 MGHDK and CDR2 SYGVNS. The CDR3 runs 14 residues. The CDR3 loop is CASSAAGSNYGYTF. The CDR3 coding sequence is TGTGCCAGCAGTGCCGCGGGGTCGAACTATGGCTACACCTTC.

The chain joins TRBV6-1 to TRBJ1-5, with 8 bases identical to TRBD1. From germline, CDR1 is MNHNS and CDR2 SASEGT. The CDR3 sequence is 15 residues long. V dropped 2 bases and J dropped 7; count of bases not matched to a gene: 7. The CDR3 protein is CASSENQGAGQPQHF. The DNA for the CDR3 is TGTGCCAGCAGTGAAAACCAGGGGGCTGGGCAGCCCCAGCATTTT.

The chain has TRBV14 and TRBJ2-5; maybe TRBD2 (7 bases). Germline V gives CDR1 SGHDN, CDR2 FVKESK. Trimming cost V 3 bases and J 5 bases, with 19 bases left between them. The CDR3 extends over 16 amino acids. The CDR3 DNA is TGTGCCAGCAGCCACCCTCCTCGGGGGGCCCGGGAGACCCAGTACTTC. It specifies CASSHPPRGARETQYF.

This rearrangement joins TRBV6-4 to TRBJ2-3, with D tentatively TRBD1 (5 bases). V lost 2 bases and J lost 6, with 12 bases in between. Germline lookup yields CDR1 MRHNA and CDR2 SNTAGT. The CDR3 covers 14 residues. CDR3 sequence: CASSDGGAGDTQYF. CDR3 DNA: TGTGCCAGCAGTGACGGTGGGGCCGGGGATACGCAGTATTTT.

This clone was recorded a few times. The genes are TRBV5-1 and TRBJ1-3; 9 bases map to TRBD1. Trimming took 4 bases from V and 3 from J; bases not matched to a gene: 2. The CDR3 consists of 14 residues. Germline lookup yields CDR1 SGHRS and CDR2 YFSETQ. For the CDR3, the DNA is TGCGCCAGCAGCACAGGGGGCGGTGGAAACACCATATATTTT. This encodes CASSTGGGGNTIYF.

This chain links TRBV7-8 with TRBJ2-5; D might be TRBD1 (5 bases). V lost 1 base and J 4 bases, leaving 13 bases between the germline ends. The length of the CDR3 is 15 residues. Germline CDR1 reads SGHVS; CDR2 reads FQNEAQ. The CDR3 region is CASSLVGGAGETQYF. The CDR3 DNA follows: TGTGCCAGCAGCTTAGTGGGTGGGGCCGGAGAGACCCAGTACTTC.

V usage is TRBV28 and J usage is TRBJ1-1; D ambiguous. Germline lookup yields CDR1 MDHEN and CDR2 SYDVKM. V was cut by 6 bases and J by 4 bases, with 9 bases left in between. CDR3 length: 12 residues. This CDR3 is CASREQSTEAFF. CDR3 sequence (DNA): TGTGCCAGCAGGGAACAGAGCACTGAAGCTTTCTTT.

The rearrangement links TRBV27 to TRBJ2-5, with 8 nucleotides matching TRBD1. Germline-derived CDR1 and CDR2 are MNHEY and SMNVEV (reference sequence). After removal of 6 bases from V and 0 bases from J, the junction contained 3 bases not matched to a gene. CDR3 length: 14 residues. CDR3 residues: CASRGRGHQETQYF. As DNA, the CDR3 is TGTGCCAGCAGGGGCAGGGGGCACCAAGAGACCCAGTACTTC.

The rearrangement joins TRBV15 to TRBJ1-2; D is possibly TRBD1 (6 bases). Germline CDR1 reads LNHNV; CDR2 reads YYDKDF (reference sequence). V dropped 0 bases and J dropped 7 bases, with 15 bases sitting between them. The CDR3 contains 15 residues. This chain's CDR3 is CATSRDTGPVPGYTF. The CDR3 DNA is TGTGCCACCAGCAGAGATACAGGGCCTGTCCCTGGCTACACCTTC. Full variable domain (remainder filled in from reference TRBV15 and TRBJ1-2): DAMVIQNPRYQVTQFGKPVTLSCSQTLNHNVMYWYQQKSSQAPKLLFHYYDKDFNNEADTPDNFQSRRPNTSFCFLDIRSPGLGDTAMYLCATSRDTGPVPGYTFGSGTRLTVV.

The chain is built from TRBV10-3 and TRBJ1-6; TRBD1 is a possible D gene (5 bases). There are 15 residues in the CDR3. The ends were cut back, 6 bases at V and 7 bases at J, with 16 bases in the middle. CDR1 and CDR2 from the germline V gene are ENHRY and SYGVKD. The CDR3 loop reads CAIRGIISGNSPLHF. CDR3 nucleotide sequence: TGTGCCATCAGAGGAATAATTTCAGGGAATTCACCCCTCCACTTT.

The chain employs TRBV4-2 and TRBJ1-4, with a tentative D call TRBD1 (5 bases). Germline V CDR1 and CDR2: LGHNA, YNFKEQ. This CDR3 region has 19 residues. Trimming pared 0 bases from V and 0 bases from J, leaving 17 bases between. The CDR3, as DNA: TGTGCCAGCAGCCAAGACCCATGGGGGGGACTTGCAACTAATGAAAAACTGTTTTTT. Its protein is CASSQDPWGGLATNEKLFF.

CDR3 bases: TGTGCCAGCTGGGGAGGGACGGGAGAGACCCAGTACTTC. Encoded protein: CASWGGTGETQYF. The chain combines TRBV6-1 with TRBJ2-5; 7 bases map to TRBD2. Germline trimming cut 8 bases from V and 4 bases from J; bases unmatched to any gene: 7. The CDR3 has 13 amino acids. Germline values: CDR1 MNHNS, CDR2 SASEGT.

DNA of the CDR3: TGTGCCAGTACGCAAAAGGGGTTCTACACTGAAGCTTTCTTT. Translation gives CASTQKGFYTEAFF. V usage is TRBV19 and J usage is TRBJ1-1, with D possibly matching TRBD1 (5 bases). Trimming shortened V by 7 bases and J by 3 bases, and 15 bases separated the two germline ends. This CDR3 spans 14 amino acids. The germline V gene encodes CDR1 LNHDA and CDR2 SQIVND (reference sequence).

The table lists this clone with a count of one. The rearrangement uses TRBV7-2 and TRBJ2-7, with TRBD1 matching 7 bases. Trimming took 4 bases from V and 3 from J; bases not matched to a gene: 9. The CDR3 is made up of 15 amino acids. Looked up from germline, CDR1 is SGHTA and CDR2 is FQGNSA. In nucleotides, the CDR3 is TGTGCCAGCAGCTCCACAGGGGTGAGCGGCTACGAGCAGTACTTC. It is translated as CASSSTGVSGYEQYF.

The CDR3 protein is CASSEGTGLYSNQPQHF. The DNA of the CDR3 is TGTGCCAGCAGTGAAGGGACAGGGCTATATAGCAATCAGCCCCAGCATTTT. This rearrangement joins TRBV2 to TRBJ1-5, with 8 bases aligning to TRBD1. CDR1 is SNHLY and CDR2 is FYNNEI in the germline V gene. The J segment lost 0 bases and the V segment lost 1 base, leaving 5 bases of the junction unmatched. This CDR3 is 17 amino acids long.

This clone was counted a few times. The J gene is TRBJ2-1, the V gene TRBV19; 10 bases are shared with TRBD1. V lost 9 bases and J lost 6; bases outside the gene matches: 2. Germline CDR1 LNHDA, CDR2 SQIVND (reference sequence). The CDR3 runs 12 residues. The CDR3 protein is CASGDRGNEQFF. The CDR3 region has the DNA TGTGCCAGCGGGGACAGGGGCAATGAGCAGTTCTTC.

The chain recombines TRBV28 with TRBJ1-2, with 12 bases that match TRBD1. The CDR3 contains 16 residues. V was clipped by 6 bases and J by 3 bases; unmatched bases: 8. Germline V lookup: CDR1 MDHEN, CDR2 SYDVKM. The CDR3 nucleotides are TGTGCCAGCAGCCTCCCCGGGACAGGGGGCTACTATGGCTACACCTTC. Amino acid sequence: CASSLPGTGGYYGYTF.

V and J are TRBV18 and TRBJ2-3; 7 nucleotides agree with TRBD2. The length of the CDR3 is 15 residues. CDR1 KGHSH and CDR2 LQKENI come from the germline V gene. The V gene end was trimmed by 3 bases and the J gene end by 4 bases; junction bases not matched to a gene: 7. The CDR3 is CASSPGLVTPDTQYF. The CDR3 DNA reads TGTGCCAGCTCACCCGGACTAGTTACTCCAGATACGCAGTATTTT.

The chain carries TRBV7-9 and TRBJ1-5, with D possibly being TRBD1 (6 bases). Trimming shortened V by 0 bases and J by 5 bases, and 14 bases separated the two germline ends. Germline V gene data show CDR1 as SEHNR and CDR2 as FQNEAQ (reference sequence). The length of the CDR3 is 16 residues. The CDR3 region has the DNA TGTGCCAGCAGCTTAGCCGGGACGACAGGAGATCAGCCCCAGCATTTT. Translating it yields CASSLAGTTGDQPQHF.

The genes are TRBV7-2 and TRBJ1-5; TRBD1 is a possible D gene (6 bases). The V end was cut by 4 bases, the J end by 6 bases, with 16 bases between. The CDR3 covers 15 residues. The germline V gene encodes CDR1 SGHTA and CDR2 FQGNSA. The CDR3 loop reads CASSSPGASVQPQHF. The CDR3 bases are TGTGCCAGCAGCTCCCCAGGGGCATCGGTTCAGCCCCAGCATTTT. Full variable domain (outside the CDR3, taken from reference TRBV7-2 and TRBJ1-5): GAGVSQSPSNKVTEKGKDVELRCDPISGHTALYWYRQSLGQGLEFLIYFQGNSAPDKSGLPSDRFSAERTGGSVSTLTIQRTQQEDSAVYLCASSSPGASVQPQHFGDGTRLSIL.

The chain is built from TRBV5-1 and TRBJ2-5, with TRBD2 matching over 10 bases. After removal of 0 bases from V and 5 bases from J, the junction contained 13 bases not matched to a gene. CDR1 is SGHRS and CDR2 is YFSETQ in the germline V gene. The CDR3 runs 18 residues. Written as DNA, the CDR3 is TGCGCCAGCAGCTTGGTTAGGGGAGTAGCGGGGGGTTGGGAGACCCAGTACTTC. Protein: CASSLVRGVAGGWETQYF.

The chain combines TRBV5-1 with TRBJ2-2; 8 bases line up with TRBD1. The CDR3 totals 17 residues. In germline, CDR1 is SGHRS, CDR2 YFSETQ. V gave up 2 bases and J gave up 6 bases; unmatched junction bases: 12. The chain's CDR3 is CASSFTGTGSGAGELFF. In DNA form, the CDR3 reads TGCGCCAGCAGCTTCACGGGGACAGGATCTGGGGCCGGGGAGCTGTTTTTT.

This clone was seen only once. The V and J genes are TRBV27 and TRBJ1-5; unclear D gene. V lost 2 bases to trimming and J lost 6 bases, with 8 bases between them. The CDR3 runs 13 residues. CDR1 MNHEY and CDR2 SMNVEV come from the germline V gene (reference sequence). CDR3 nucleotides: TGTGCCAGCAGTTTAGAAGCCGGTCAGCCCCAGCATTTT. Translating gives CASSLEAGQPQHF.

The rearrangement links TRBV11-2 to TRBJ1-4; tentative D call: TRBD1 (5 bases). V lost 2 bases and J 8 bases, leaving 21 bases between the germline ends. The length of the CDR3 is 17 residues. Germline V lookup: CDR1 SGHAT, CDR2 FQNNGV. The CDR3 DNA reads as TGTGCCAGCAGCTTATCAGCTCCAGGGAATGCGGGAGAAAAACTGTTTTTT. Translation gives CASSLSAPGNAGEKLFF. Drawing the rest from reference TRBV11-2 and TRBJ1-4, the complete variable domain is EAGVAQSPRYKIIEKRQSVAFWCNPISGHATLYWYQQILGQGPKLLIQFQNNGVVDDSQLPKDRFSAERLKGVDSTLKIQPAKLEDSAVYLCASSLSAPGNAGEKLFFGSGTQLSVL.

This clone has a single count. The chain is built from TRBV6-5 and TRBJ2-7; D is unresolved. From germline, CDR1 is MNHEY and CDR2 SVGAGI. The CDR3 runs to 16 residues. Trimming removed 0 bases at V and 2 bases at J, with 14 bases between. CDR3 in DNA: TGTGCCAGCAGTTACTCGCTCCCAGATAGCCCCTACGAGCAGTACTTC. Protein: CASSYSLPDSPYEQYF.

CDR3 coding DNA: TGTGCCAGCAGCTTCGACGGACAAATGAACACTGAAGCTTTCTTT. Amino acids: CASSFDGQMNTEAFF. The V and J genes are TRBV7-9 and TRBJ1-1; the D gene is possibly TRBD1 (5 bases). The CDR3 totals 15 residues. The germline V gene encodes CDR1 SEHNR and CDR2 FQNEAQ (reference sequence). The V end lost 3 bases, the J end lost 0 bases, and 11 bases lay between the germline ends.